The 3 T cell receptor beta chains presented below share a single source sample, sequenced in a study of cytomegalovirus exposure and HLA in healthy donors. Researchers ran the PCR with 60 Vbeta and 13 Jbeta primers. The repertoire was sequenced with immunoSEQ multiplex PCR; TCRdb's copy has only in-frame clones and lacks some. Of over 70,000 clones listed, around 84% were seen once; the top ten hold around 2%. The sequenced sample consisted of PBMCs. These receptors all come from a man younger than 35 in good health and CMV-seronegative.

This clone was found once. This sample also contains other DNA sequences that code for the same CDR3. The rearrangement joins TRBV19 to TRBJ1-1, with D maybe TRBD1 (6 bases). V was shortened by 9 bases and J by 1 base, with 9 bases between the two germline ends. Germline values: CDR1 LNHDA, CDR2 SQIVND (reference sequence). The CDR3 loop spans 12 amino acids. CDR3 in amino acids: CASTTGNTEAFF. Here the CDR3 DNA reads TGTGCCAGCACGACAGGGAACACTGAAGCTTTCTTT.

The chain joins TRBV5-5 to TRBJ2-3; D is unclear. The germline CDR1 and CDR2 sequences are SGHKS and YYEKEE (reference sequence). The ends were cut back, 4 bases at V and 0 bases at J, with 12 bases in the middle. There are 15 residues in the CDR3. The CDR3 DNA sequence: TGTGCCAGCAGCCCGCTGAGTTCTAGCACAGATACGCAGTATTTT. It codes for CASSPLSSSTDTQYF.

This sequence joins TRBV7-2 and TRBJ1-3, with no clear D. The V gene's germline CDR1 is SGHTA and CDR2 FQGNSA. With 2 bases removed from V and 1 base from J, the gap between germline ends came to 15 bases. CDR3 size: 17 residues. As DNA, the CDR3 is TGTGCCAGCAGCTTATCTACCGGCAGCAGGTCTGGAAACACCATATATTTT. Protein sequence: CASSLSTGSRSGNTIYF.